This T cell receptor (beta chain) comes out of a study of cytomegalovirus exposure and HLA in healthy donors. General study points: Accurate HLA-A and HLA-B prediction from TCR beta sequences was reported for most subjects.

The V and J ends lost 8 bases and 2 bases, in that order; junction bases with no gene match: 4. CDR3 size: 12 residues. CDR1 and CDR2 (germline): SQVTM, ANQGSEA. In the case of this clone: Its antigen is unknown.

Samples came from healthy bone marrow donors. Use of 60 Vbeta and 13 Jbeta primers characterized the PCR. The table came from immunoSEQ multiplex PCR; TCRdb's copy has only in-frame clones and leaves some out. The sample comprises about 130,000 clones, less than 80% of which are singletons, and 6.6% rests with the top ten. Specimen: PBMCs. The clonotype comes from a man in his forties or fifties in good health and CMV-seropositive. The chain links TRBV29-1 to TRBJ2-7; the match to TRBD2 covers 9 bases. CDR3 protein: CSILAGPYEQYF. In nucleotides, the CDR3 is TGCAGCATTCTAGCGGGACCCTACGAGCAGTACTTC.